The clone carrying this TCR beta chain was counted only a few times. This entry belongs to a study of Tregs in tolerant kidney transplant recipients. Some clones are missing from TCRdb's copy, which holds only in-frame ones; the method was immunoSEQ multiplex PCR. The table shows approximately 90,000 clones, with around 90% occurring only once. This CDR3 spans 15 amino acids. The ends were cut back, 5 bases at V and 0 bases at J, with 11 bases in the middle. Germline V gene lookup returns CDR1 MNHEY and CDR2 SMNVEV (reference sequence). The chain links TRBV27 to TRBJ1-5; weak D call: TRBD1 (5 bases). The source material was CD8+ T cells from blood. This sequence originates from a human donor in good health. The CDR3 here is CASSPLGVSNQPQHF. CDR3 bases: TGTGCCAGCAGTCCCCTAGGGGTTAGCAATCAGCCCCAGCATTTT.